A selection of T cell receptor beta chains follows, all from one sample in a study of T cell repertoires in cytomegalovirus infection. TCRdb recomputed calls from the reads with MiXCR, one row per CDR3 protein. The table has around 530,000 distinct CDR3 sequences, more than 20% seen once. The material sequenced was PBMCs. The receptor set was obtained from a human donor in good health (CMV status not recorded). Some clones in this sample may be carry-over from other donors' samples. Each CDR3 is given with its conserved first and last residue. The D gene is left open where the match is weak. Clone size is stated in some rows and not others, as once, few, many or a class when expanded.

CASTDRANSYEQYF	TGTGCCAGCACCGACAGGGCGAACTCCTACGAGCAGTACTTC	.	TRBV7-6	TRBJ2-7	14	TRBD1
CASSRSNQPQHF	TGTGCCAGCAGCCGGTCCAATCAGCCCCAGCATTTT	many	TRBV7-2	TRBJ1-5	12	.
CASSLRSTDLYNEQFF	TGTGCCAGCAGCTTACGTTCTACGGATCTGTACAATGAGCAGTTCTTC	.	TRBV7-8	TRBJ2-1	16	.
CASTDPGQKSSYNEQFF	TGTGCCAGTACTGACCCGGGACAGAAGAGCTCCTACAATGAGCAGTTCTTC	few	TRBV19	TRBJ2-1	17	TRBD1
CASSKDRVRNTEAFF	TGTGCCAGCAGCAAGGACAGGGTACGCAACACTGAAGCTTTCTTT	few	TRBV7-9	TRBJ1-1	15	TRBD1
CASSAQGQGGDTQYF	TGTGCCAGCAGCGCCCAGGGACAGGGAGGAGATACGCAGTATTTT	many	TRBV7-2	TRBJ2-3	15	TRBD1
CASKIRGGSPLHF	TGTGCCAGCAAAATACGAGGAGGATCACCCCTCCACTTT	.	TRBV2	TRBJ1-6	13	.
CSARDMVVSTQYF	TGCAGTGCTAGAGATATGGTGGTATCAACGCAGTATTTT	.	TRBV20-1	TRBJ2-3	13	.
CASSRGPGPAGLQFF	TGTGCCAGCAGTCGAGGCCCGGGACCCGCGGGGTTGCAGTTCTTC	.	TRBV7-2	TRBJ2-1	15	.
CAISERQGPGANVLTF	TGTGCCATCAGTGAAAGACAGGGGCCCGGGGCCAACGTCCTGACTTTC	.	TRBV10-3	TRBJ2-6	16	TRBD1
CASNPQRGGLGYTF	TGTGCCAGTAATCCCCAACGGGGAGGGCTCGGCTACACCTTC	.	TRBV19	TRBJ1-2	14	.
CASSSSGRSVDTQYF	TGTGCCAGCAGCAGTAGCGGGAGGTCTGTGGATACGCAGTATTTT	few	TRBV7-2	TRBJ2-3	15	TRBD2
CASSYAGGVQETQYF	TGTGCCAGCAGTTATGCGGGAGGGGTACAAGAGACCCAGTACTTC	once	TRBV6-5	TRBJ2-5	15	TRBD2
CASTFAGASSGSYTGELFF	TGTGCCAGCACCTTCGCGGGAGCCTCTAGCGGGAGTTACACCGGGGAGCTGTTTTTT	few	TRBV7-4	TRBJ2-2	19	TRBD2
CAWSVLGPGPRSNTEAFF	TGTGCCTGGAGCGTACTCGGTCCCGGGCCCCGATCGAACACTGAAGCTTTCTTT	few	TRBV30	TRBJ1-1	18	.
CASRPGLGNTGELFF	TGTGCCAGCAGACCAGGACTAGGGAACACCGGGGAGCTGTTTTTT	.	TRBV12-3/TRBV12-4	TRBJ2-2	15	TRBD2
CASSLPWRLSSYNEQFF	TGTGCCAGCAGCTTACCATGGCGGCTGAGCTCCTACAATGAGCAGTTCTTC	.	TRBV7-9	TRBJ2-1	17	.
CASRDTGTSSEQYF	TGTGCCAGCAGGGATACCGGGACTAGTTCCGAGCAGTACTTC	.	TRBV7-9	TRBJ2-7	14	TRBD2
CSARPGTSAQETQYF	TGCAGTGCCCGTCCCGGGACTAGCGCTCAAGAGACCCAGTACTTC	few	TRBV20-1	TRBJ2-5	15	TRBD2
CSAPTSGGTYNEQFF	TGCAGTGCGCCGACTAGCGGGGGGACCTACAATGAGCAGTTCTTC	.	TRBV20-1	TRBJ2-1	15	TRBD2
CASSTGQGYSPLHF	TGTGCCAGCAGTACCGGACAGGGGTATTCACCCCTCCACTTT	few	TRBV7-3	TRBJ1-6	14	TRBD1
CASSPSGQGTRGDGYTF	TGTGCCAGCAGTCCGAGTGGCCAGGGGACAAGGGGGGATGGCTACACCTTC	few	TRBV2	TRBJ1-2	17	.
CAIGTSGSSYNEQFF	TGTGCCATTGGGACTAGCGGTAGCTCCTACAATGAGCAGTTCTTC	.	TRBV10-3	TRBJ2-1	15	TRBD2
CASSYSTASYEQYF	TGTGCCAGCAGTTACTCGACAGCCTCCTACGAGCAGTACTTC	few	TRBV6-2/TRBV6-3	TRBJ2-7	14	.
CASTQSGVMLAEAFF	TGCGCCAGCACCCAAAGCGGGGTTATGTTGGCTGAAGCTTTCTTT	few	TRBV10-2	TRBJ1-1	15	.
CASSLGVSTLQETQYF	TGTGCCAGCAGCTTAGGGGTCAGTACTCTACAAGAGACCCAGTACTTC	many	TRBV7-6	TRBJ2-5	16	.
CSVEAQPGQGGEKLFF	TGCAGCGTTGAAGCCCAACCCGGACAGGGGGGTGAAAAACTGTTTTTT	few	TRBV29-1	TRBJ1-4	16	TRBD1
CASTPGRAEQYF	TGTGCCAGCACCCCGGGGAGGGCCGAGCAGTACTTC	.	TRBV12-3/TRBV12-4	TRBJ2-7	12	TRBD2